This T cell receptor (beta chain) appears in the sequencing data of a study of T cells in tuberculosis. Study-level information: In South Africa, adults with active tuberculosis were compared with IGRA-negative and latently infected IGRA-positive adolescents.

With regard to this clone: Its antigen is as yet unknown.

Trimming shortened V by 1 base and J by 4 bases, and 4 bases separated the two germline ends. CDR3 length: 12 amino acids. Germline V lookup: CDR1 WSHSY, CDR2 SAAADI. Clones were sequenced by immunoSEQ multiplex PCR, and TCRdb holds only the in-frame ones, with some missing. Of more than 35,000 clones listed, over 90% are singletons. Regarding the study as a whole: Active tuberculosis patients had shorter CDR3-alpha; the beta difference was nonsignificant.

The chain employs TRBV10-2 and TRBJ1-1; D is unclear. The TCR sequence derives from a donor aged 10 to 29 with latent tuberculosis or without tuberculosis infection. Sequencing input: PBMCs. In DNA, the CDR3 is TGCGCCAGCAGTGAGTGGAGCACTGAAGCTTTCTTT. Its protein is CASSEWSTEAFF.